This T cell receptor beta chain was captured in a study of blood T cell repertoires in COVID-19. Study-wide context: From the United States, Italy and Spain came samples of acute and convalescent COVID-19.

In the original analysis: Estimation of nucleated cell counts relied on the amplification of reference gene primers. Generated by immunoSEQ multiplex PCR, the TCRdb table keeps only in-frame clones and is missing some. That table gives V, J and clone size, and the DNA gave D and trimming. The data show some 22,000 clones, 85% to 90% seen once. CDR1 is SGHRS and CDR2 is YFSETQ in the germline V gene. The CDR3 has 15 amino acids. The germline V and J ends were trimmed by 4 bases and 6 bases, with 19 bases remaining between them. The gene calls are TRBV5-1 and TRBJ1-2; no reliable D call. The specimen was peripheral blood. The source of this sequence is a man aged 65 to 79 with COVID-19, enrolled during active disease. The CDR3 spells CASSPRASEGHGYTF. In DNA, the CDR3 is TGCGCCAGCAGCCCGCGGGCCTCAGAAGGGCATGGCTACACCTTC.